This T cell receptor (beta chain) emerged from a study of radiotherapy plus CTLA-4 blockade in lung cancer. The overall study: With less than 40% of patients having disease control, objective responses were seen in 15% to 20%. Study-wide findings and caveats: After radiotherapy and ipilimumab, tumor-derived clones expanded in peripheral blood. Reported findings show early blood T cell clone dynamics, with interferon-beta, best predicted response.

The V and J ends lost 6 bases and 1 base, in that order; junction bases with no gene match: 9. This CDR3 spans 16 amino acids. Germline CDR1 is LNHDA and CDR2 is SQIVND (reference sequence). This clone was detected only a few times. Antigen unknown. Participants had chemo-refractory metastatic non-small-cell lung cancer and were treated with focal radiation plus ipilimumab CTLA-4 blockade. Produced via immunoSEQ multiplex PCR; TCRdb's table is partial and in-frame only. The sample has approximately 45,000 clones, almost 65% seen once. This chain uses TRBV19 with TRBJ2-3, with 8 bases matching TRBD2. The source is a human donor with non-small cell lung cancer who had a partial response to radiotherapy plus ipilimumab. Sequences were derived from peripheral blood, sampled from a patient treated with radiotherapy plus ipilimumab. CDR3 bases: TGTGCCAGTAGGGACCTACGGGGGGGCGGCACAGATACGCAGTATTTT. It codes for CASRDLRGGGTDTQYF.